Here is one T cell receptor beta chain with its context. This sample was taken from a study of blood T cell repertoires in COVID-19. About the research overall: Some COVID-19 samples were acute and others convalescent; all came from the United States, Italy and Spain.

Germline V gene data show CDR1 as MNHEY and CDR2 as SVGAGI. With 6 bases clipped from V and 6 bases from J, the junction kept 7 bases outside the gene matches. CDR3 length equals 15 residues. Per the original methods: Reference gene primer amplification gave estimated nucleated cell counts. Libraries were prepared by immunoSEQ multiplex PCR; TCRdb keeps only in-frame clonotypes and omits some of them. V and J calls and clone size are copied from that table; D and trimming were computed from the DNA. The sample lists over 350,000 clones; more than 85% were seen once. The sequence derives from a woman between 25 and 40 years old with acute or convalescent COVID-19. The chain has TRBV6-5 and TRBJ1-5, with TRBD1 identical over 11 bases. Source material: peripheral blood. The CDR3 is CASRGQGVLAQPQHF. CDR3 coding DNA: TGTGCCAGCAGGGGACAGGGGGTTTTGGCTCAGCCCCAGCATTTT.